This T cell receptor beta chain was recovered during a study of T cells in Graves' hyperthyroidism and ophthalmopathy. Regions amplified from RNA transcripts were the TCR beta CDR3 regions. Carried out on the TCR CDR3, a first-round RT-PCR used the HTBI primer set. TCRdb re-derived calls from the multiplex PCR reads in MiXCR, one entry per CDR3 protein. The data show over 450,000 distinct CDR3 sequences, roughly 14% seen once. Germline V CDR1 and CDR2: SGDLS, YYNGEE. The CDR3 covers 14 residues. Trimming removed 3 bases from V and 7 bases from J; junction bases left unmatched: 6. The sequenced sample consisted of blood. The rearrangement uses TRBV9 and TRBJ2-2; 7 bases align to TRBD2. This TCR was sampled from a woman in her late teens or twenties with Graves' hyperthyroidism. CDR3 residues: CASSERDYLGELFF. DNA of the CDR3: TGTGCCAGCAGCGAGAGGGACTACCTCGGGGAGCTGTTTTTT.